This TCR beta chain was identified during a study of T cell responses to AZD1222 COVID-19 vaccine (dated by TCRdb to the early 2020s). About the investigation overall: TCR sequencing was performed for some 250 trial participants, of whom about 210 were given two doses of AZD1222 and some 26 were given two doses of MenACWY control vaccine. Trial participants were enrolled by age into subgroups of 18-55, 56-69 and 70-plus years, and around 150, 29 and 61 TCR-sequenced participants, respectively, were included in these subgroups.

Counted from cysteine to phenylalanine, this CDR3 has 17 amino acids. Only the CDR3 DNA stays, 51 bases, in frame from base 1. The CDR1 and CDR2 encoded by the germline V gene are MNHNS and SASEGT. V is reduced by 3 bases and J by 6 bases, leaving a spacing of 23 bases between them. As to this clone: What this receptor recognizes is not known. The input lacks base qualities; no much larger clone sits a single base away.

The CDR3 regions of human TCRbeta chains were subjected to immunosequencing. The study's own analysis went as follows. Repertoire TCRs were matched against a reference library of SARS-CoV-2-specific TCRs generated with the MIRA antigen-specificity platform. Breadth was defined as the fraction of unique TCRs that were SARS-CoV-2-associated. Depth was defined as the fraction of total T cells that were SARS-CoV-2-associated. Using the MIRA data, each spike-specific TCR was assigned both to the spike region to which the TCR was reactive and to a CD4 or CD8 class. Log10-transformed breadth and depth values were compared by one-way ANOVA with Sidak's multiple comparisons tests. TCRdb mirrors the immuneACCESS table, restricted to in-frame sequences. Some clones are absent from its copies; in checked studies, under half trace to an unresolved V gene, and the reason for the others is unknown. That table supplies the V and J calls and clone size; D and trimming were determined from the DNA. For this sample the table gives over 100,000 clones, of which under 95% were detected only once. The ten largest account for approximately 1.1% of the sample.

On the study overall, not on this receptor specifically: CD4 TCRs associated with the vaccine covered the entire spike protein, and the dominant responses were in regions 160-218 and 743-854. Conclusions about previously exposed vaccinees are limited, since just 5 or 6 AZD1222 recipients were seropositive for SARS-CoV-2 at baseline. Participants were mostly white British, with more females than males. The authors suggested clonal diversity may have been underestimated. Spike-specific TCR breadth and depth rose significantly after two AZD1222 doses compared with day 0 and with MenACWY recipients. Nearly half of unique spike-specific TCRs reportedly recognized epitopes outside regions mutated in the B.1.351 and B.1.1.7 variants. Because no day 14 peak-response samples were available, repertoires were characterized only after the peak T cell response. The 56-69-year group was small, and its depth increase did not reach significance, likely because of low power.

The label giving this sample's time point can be read as: about 28 days (+/-7) after the second vaccine dose. AZD1222 recipients whose second dose came at about 4 weeks and those whose second dose came at about 12 weeks were combined into one group, since spike-specific TCR depth and breadth did not differ between the two schedules. Samples from vaccinated people were obtained from the UK trials COV001 and COV002, which included a single-blind randomized controlled phase 2/3 trial of AZD1222 (ChAdOx1 nCoV-19) in healthy adults. For TCRbeta chain sequencing, PBMC samples from trial participants were taken at day 0 and at day 28 after the second dose.

The receptor chain draws on TRBV6-1 and TRBJ1-1, with the D gene call left open. The receptor's source is an adult who received the AZD1222 COVID-19 vaccine. Specimen: peripheral blood, collected 28 days after the second AZD1222 dose. The CDR3 region reads CASSDVFRGSSISEAFF. In nucleotide form, the sequence is TGTGCCAGCAGTGATGTTTTCCGGGGTTCTAGTATCTCTGAAGCTTTCTTT.